The 30 T cell receptor beta chains in this list originate from one sample, sequenced in a study of early T cells in non-severe SARS-CoV-2 infection. MiXCR was run by TCRdb on the 5' RACE reads, yielding one entry per CDR3 protein. The table shows 90,000 or so distinct CDR3 sequences, with about 15% occurring only once. The source material was whole blood. The source is an adult who was a healthcare worker with PCR-confirmed SARS-CoV-2 infection or an uninfected control (not recorded which).

This clonotype was detected a few times. The CDR3 sequence is CASSYRARDSPLHF. CDR3 in DNA: TGTGCCAGCAGCTACCGAGCGAGGGACTCACCCCTCCACTTT. V gene TRBV7-9 combines with J gene TRBJ1-6, with D possibly being TRBD1 (5 bases). V lost 4 bases, J lost 10 bases, and 14 bases lay in between. The CDR3 length is 14 residues. The germline V gene has CDR1 SEHNR and CDR2 FQNEAQ (reference sequence). Complete variable domain (other parts from reference TRBV7-9 and TRBJ1-6): DTGVSQNPRHKITKRGQNVTFRCDPISEHNRLYWYRQTLGQGPEFLTYFQNEAQLEKSRLLSDRFSAERPKGSFSTLEIQRTEQGDSAMYLCASSYRARDSPLHFGNGTRLTVT.

The chain uses TRBV27 and TRBJ2-7; D might be TRBD2 (5 bases). This CDR3 is built from 14 residues. V was clipped by 7 bases and J by 2 bases, with 15 bases between them. Germline CDR1 is MNHEY and CDR2 is SMNVEV (reference sequence). CDR3 residues: CASTSGKIPYEQYF. As DNA, the CDR3 is TGTGCCAGCACGTCCGGGAAAATACCCTACGAGCAGTACTTC.

This clonotype was picked up a small number of times. The rearrangement links TRBV9 to TRBJ2-6; 9 positions agree with TRBD1. The germline V gene encodes CDR1 SGDLS and CDR2 YYNGEE. Germline trimming cut 4 bases from V and 0 bases from J; bases unmatched to any gene: 8. The CDR3 consists of 18 residues. CDR3 in DNA: TGTGCCAGCAGCCCACAGGGGGCGATCTTCTCTGGGGCCAACGTCCTGACTTTC. Encoded protein: CASSPQGAIFSGANVLTF.

The rearrangement links TRBV4-3 to TRBJ1-4; D gene unclear. CDR1 and CDR2 from the germline V gene are LGHNA and YSLEER. Trimming took off 4 bases at V and 10 bases at J, with 10 bases between the two ends. CDR3 size: 12 residues. The CDR3 nucleotides are TGCGCCAGCAGCCCCGGCGGGAGAAAACTGTTTTTT. Protein product: CASSPGGRKLFF.

This clonotype showed up many times. The rearrangement uses TRBV20-1 and TRBJ2-3; D is ambiguous. In germline, CDR1 is DFQATT, CDR2 SNEGSKA (reference sequence). The CDR3 loop spans 10 amino acids. V dropped 6 bases and J dropped 4 bases, with 5 bases sitting between them. The DNA of the CDR3 is TGCAGTGCAAGTGCAGATACGCAGTATTTT. It yields the protein CSASADTQYF.

Ten or more counts support this clonotype. V is TRBV12-3 or TRBV12-4 and J is TRBJ2-2; 8 bases are a match to TRBD2. CDR3 size: 15 residues. The V segment lost 3 bases and the J segment 1 base; nucleotides outside the gene matches: 1. The CDR3 region is CASSFAGGNTGELFF. CDR3 bases: TGTGCCAGCAGTTTTGCGGGAGGGAACACCGGGGAGCTGTTTTTT.

The CDR3 sequence is CASSFGGAENIQYF. DNA of the CDR3: TGTGCCAGCAGCTTTGGGGGCGCGGAAAACATTCAGTACTTC. The chain has TRBV5-4 and TRBJ2-4; TRBD1 might be the D (6 bases). From germline, CDR1 is SGHNT and CDR2 YYREEE (reference sequence). V was pared by 2 bases and J by 5 bases, with 11 bases between. The CDR3 runs 14 residues.

This clonotype was counted a few times. This rearrangement joins TRBV28 to TRBJ2-1; 10 nucleotides match TRBD2. The CDR3 covers 15 residues. Looked up from germline, CDR1 is MDHEN and CDR2 is SYDVKM. V shed 6 bases and J 8 bases; nucleotides not matched to a gene: 10. The CDR3 sequence is CASSPLLAGVHEQFF. The CDR3 coding sequence is TGTGCCAGCAGCCCCCTTCTAGCGGGAGTTCATGAGCAGTTCTTC.

The sample holds a few counts of this clonotype. V usage is TRBV18 and J usage is TRBJ2-4, with D tentatively TRBD1 or TRBD2 (6 bases each). The germline V and J ends were trimmed by 3 bases and 7 bases, with 16 bases remaining between them. Germline V gene lookup returns CDR1 KGHSH and CDR2 LQKENI. The length of the CDR3 is 15 residues. CDR3 nucleotides: TGTGCCAGCTCACCGGTTGGGGGGCTAAACAACATTCAGTACTTC. Translated: CASSPVGGLNNIQYF. Filled out from reference TRBV18 and TRBJ2-4, the complete variable domain reads NAGVMQNPRHLVRRRGQEARLRCSPMKGHSHVYWYRQLPEEGLKFMVYLQKENIIDESGMPKERFSAEFPKEGPSILRIQQVVRGDSAAYFCASSPVGGLNNIQYFGAGTRLSVL.

The chain has TRBV25-1 and TRBJ2-1; tentative D call: TRBD1 (6 bases). V lost 6 bases and J 2 bases, leaving 11 bases between the germline ends. This CDR3 has 14 amino acids. CDR1 is MGHDK, CDR2 SYGVNS, per germline. The CDR3 spells CASRSGTPYNEQFF. For the CDR3, the DNA is TGTGCCAGCAGATCCGGGACACCCTACAATGAGCAGTTCTTC.

This clonotype was seen a few times. This rearrangement joins TRBV7-6 to TRBJ2-7; 7 bases line up with TRBD2. Looked up from germline, CDR1 is SGHVS and CDR2 is FNYEAQ. V was pared by 5 bases and J by 1 base, with 14 bases of the junction left unmatched. This CDR3 region has 17 residues. CDR3 sequence reads: CASSPRPASGHSYEQYF. For the CDR3, the DNA is TGTGCCAGCAGCCCCCGGCCGGCTAGCGGACATTCCTACGAGCAGTACTTC.

With respect to this clonotype: Its ends do not fully match the called genes, so a read error is possible. This chain uses TRBV6-1 with TRBJ1-3, with D maybe TRBD1 (6 bases). Germline CDR1 and CDR2: MNHNS and SASEGT. The CDR3 totals 16 residues. The CDR3 protein is CASAFGTRIEGNTKYF. CDR3 bases: TGTGCCAGCGCCTTTGGGACACGGATTGAAGGAAACACCAAATATTTT.

The count of this clonotype is one. This chain joins TRBV20-1 and TRBJ2-1; 10 bases map to TRBD2. Losses at the gene ends were 1 base for V and 6 bases for J; bases not matched to a gene: 18. The CDR3 covers 19 residues. Germline V gene data show CDR1 as DFQATT and CDR2 as SNEGSKA (reference sequence). The CDR3 here is CSARVRLAGVLQGGNEQFF. Written as DNA, the CDR3 is TGCAGTGCTAGAGTACGGCTAGCGGGAGTACTGCAGGGGGGCAATGAGCAGTTCTTC.

This clonotype was seen many times. The chain carries TRBV7-2 and TRBJ1-2, with D tentatively TRBD1 (6 bases). V lost 5 bases and J 5 bases, leaving 12 bases between the germline ends. The germline gives CDR1 SGHTA, CDR2 FQGNSA. CDR3 length: 13 amino acids. CDR3 DNA: TGTGCCAGCAGCCAAGACAGGAGATATGGCTACACCTTC. Amino acid sequence: CASSQDRRYGYTF.

This clonotype was counted ten times or more. The rearrangement uses TRBV9 and TRBJ2-7; 7 bases line up with TRBD1. The germline CDR1 and CDR2 sequences are SGDLS and YYNGEE. The CDR3 covers 13 residues. Trimming at V came to 4 bases and at J to 3 bases, leaving 4 bases not matched to a gene. The CDR3: CASSPRTGYEQYF. Written as DNA, the CDR3 is TGTGCCAGCAGCCCGCGGACAGGCTACGAGCAGTACTTC.

This clonotype was seen repeatedly, ten times or more. The chain carries TRBV11-2 and TRBJ2-2; no clear D gene. From germline, CDR1 is SGHAT and CDR2 FQNNGV. V was pared by 8 bases and J by 6 bases, with 10 bases between. This CDR3 has 12 amino acids. The CDR3 sequence: CASRDRPGELFF. CDR3 bases: TGTGCCAGCCGCGATCGACCCGGGGAGCTGTTTTTT.

This clonotype occurred many times. The rearrangement links TRBV3-1 to TRBJ2-5; possibly TRBD1 or TRBD2 for D (5 bases each). V was trimmed by 4 bases and J by 2 bases, leaving 8 bases between them. The germline V gene has CDR1 LGHDT and CDR2 YNNKEL (reference sequence). The CDR3 length is 13 residues. CDR3 nucleotides: TGTGCCAGCAGCCCGGGGCTTCAAGAGACCCAGTACTTC. Protein product: CASSPGLQETQYF.

The CDR3 spells CASSKGGRPEQYF. The CDR3 DNA sequence: TGTGCCAGCAGCAAAGGGGGCCGTCCCGAGCAGTACTTC. V usage is TRBV21-1 and J usage is TRBJ2-7; the D call TRBD2 from the table was never checked on the DNA. TRBV21-1 is recorded as a pseudogene. The length of the CDR3 is 13 residues.

This clonotype has more than one count but fewer than ten. V is TRBV30 and J is TRBJ1-4; D perhaps matches TRBD1 (5 bases). The CDR3 is 15 residues long. The germline CDR1 and CDR2 sequences are GTSNPN and SVGIG (reference sequence). V was cut by 1 base and J by 7 bases, with 16 bases left in between. The CDR3 nucleotides read TGTGCCTGGAGTGCAAGGGCCAGGGTTGGTGAAAAACTGTTTTTT. Translating it yields CAWSARARVGEKLFF.

This chain uses TRBV28 with TRBJ1-6; 9 bases fit TRBD1. The CDR3 runs 13 residues. The ends lost 6 bases at V and 10 bases at J; junction bases unmatched: 4. Per germline, CDR1 MDHEN and CDR2 SYDVKM. The CDR3 reads CASSGTGNSPLHF. The CDR3 region has the DNA TGTGCCAGCAGCGGGACAGGGAACTCACCCCTCCACTTT.

This clonotype was seen more than once but under ten times. V and J are TRBV4-1 and TRBJ1-5; unclear D gene. The length of the CDR3 is 12 residues. Germline V CDR1 and CDR2: MGHRA, YSYEKL. Trimming removed 0 bases from V and 4 bases from J, with 1 base in between. This CDR3 is CASSQENQPQHF. The CDR3 DNA sequence: TGCGCCAGCAGCCAAGAAAATCAGCCCCAGCATTTT.

This clonotype came up a few times. V usage is TRBV4-3 and J usage is TRBJ2-2, with no clear D. V dropped 1 base and J dropped 0 bases, with 6 bases sitting between them. CDR1 and CDR2 from the germline V gene are LGHNA and YSLEER. CDR3 length equals 15 residues. DNA of the CDR3: TGCGCCAGCAGCCAAGCCGGCTCGAACACCGGGGAGCTGTTTTTT. Protein: CASSQAGSNTGELFF.

The rearrangement uses TRBV7-8 and TRBJ1-1; weak D call: TRBD1 (6 bases). The CDR3 has 12 amino acids. Trimming cost V 11 bases and J 2 bases, with 12 bases left between them. Germline V CDR1 and CDR2: SGHVS, FQNEAQ. The DNA for the CDR3 is TGTGCCTCAAAGGGGGATAACACTGAAGCTTTCTTT. This translates into CASKGDNTEAFF. Full variable domain (remainder filled in from reference TRBV7-8 and TRBJ1-1): GAGVSQSPRYKVAKRGQDVALRCDPISGHVSLFWYQQALGQGPEFLTYFQNEAQLDKSGLPSDRFFAERPEGSVSTLKIQRTQQEDSAVYLCASKGDNTEAFFGQGTRLTVV.

This clonotype came up a few times. The V gene is TRBV20-1, the J gene TRBJ2-7; the match to TRBD2 covers 7 bases. The CDR3 covers 15 residues. The junction had 12 bases not matched to a gene; V was cut back by 4 bases and J by 3 bases. Germline V gene sequence: CDR1 DFQATT, CDR2 SNEGSKA (reference sequence). CDR3 sequence (DNA): TGCAGTGCTAAATACGGCGGGAGTCGAGACTACGAGCAGTACTTC. This sequence encodes CSAKYGGSRDYEQYF.

This clonotype was observed a few times. The V call is TRBV3-1, the J call TRBJ2-7; TRBD2 might be the D (5 bases). Trimming shortened V by 4 bases and J by 5 bases, and 18 bases separated the two germline ends. Germline CDR1 LGHDT, CDR2 YNNKEL (reference sequence). This CDR3 region has 15 residues. DNA of the CDR3: TGTGCCAGCAGCCGCGATAGAGGGAGATCTCACGAGCAGTACTTC. Its translation is CASSRDRGRSHEQYF.

The chain joins TRBV12-3 or TRBV12-4 to TRBJ1-1; maybe TRBD1 (5 bases). The CDR3 runs 14 residues. The V and J ends lost 5 bases and 11 bases respectively, with 21 bases between them. The CDR3 is CASSPTPGRAIAFF. The CDR3 region has the DNA TGTGCCAGCAGTCCTACCCCGGGACGGGCAATTGCTTTCTTT.

This clonotype was recorded a few times. The rearrangement joins TRBV19 to TRBJ2-1, with 7 nucleotides matching TRBD2. V dropped 4 bases and J dropped 9; count of bases not matched to a gene: 12. The germline V gene encodes CDR1 LNHDA and CDR2 SQIVND (reference sequence). This CDR3 contains 15 residues. The DNA of the CDR3 is TGTGCCAGTAGTACCCAGGGCGGGAGAATGGGTGAGCAGTTCTTC. The encoded protein is CASSTQGGRMGEQFF.

J is TRBJ2-7 and V is TRBV12-3 or TRBV12-4; 8 positions agree with TRBD2. This CDR3 has 18 amino acids. V gave up 3 bases and J gave up 3 bases; unmatched junction bases: 16. CDR3 bases: TGTGCCAGCAGTTTCGGGAGGGCGCTAGCGGGCCAGCTCTACGAGCAGTACTTC. This encodes CASSFGRALAGQLYEQYF.

This clonotype was seen at least ten times. This chain joins TRBV18 and TRBJ1-2; TRBD1 aligns across 8 bases. Germline values: CDR1 KGHSH, CDR2 LQKENI. Trimming at V came to 3 bases and at J to 2 bases, leaving 8 bases not matched to a gene. This CDR3 region has 16 residues. The CDR3 nucleotides are TGTGCCAGCTCACCGCCGTCAGGGGGCAGAAACTATGGCTACACCTTC. Residues: CASSPPSGGRNYGYTF.

The J gene is TRBJ2-3, the V gene TRBV14; TRBD1 or TRBD2 may be the D gene (5 bases each). V was pared by 5 bases and J by 1 base, with 16 bases between. The CDR3 is made up of 16 amino acids. Germline CDR1 is SGHDN and CDR2 is FVKESK. CDR3 in amino acids: CASSIKRGDGTDTQYF. The CDR3, as DNA: TGTGCCAGCAGCATAAAACGGGGCGACGGCACAGATACGCAGTATTTT. The complete variable domain, with remaining parts taken from reference TRBV14 and TRBJ2-3, reads EAGVTQFPSHSVIEKGQTVTLRCDPISGHDNLYWYRRVMGKEIKFLLHFVKESKQDESGMPNNRFLAERTGGTYSTLKVQPAELEDSGVYFCASSIKRGDGTDTQYFGPGTRLTVL.